The clone carrying this TCR beta chain was picked up a small number of times. The method was immunoSEQ multiplex PCR; TCRdb's version includes in-frame clones alone and lacks a portion of them. In the table there are around 58,000 clones, approximately 80% of which are singletons. This specimen comes from a study of blood T cell repertoires in COVID-19. The CDR3 has 17 residues. The germline V gene has CDR1 SGHNT and CDR2 YYREEE (reference sequence). V gave up 3 bases and J gave up 5 bases; unmatched junction bases: 10. Sequencing was performed on PBMCs or T cells enriched from blood (not recorded which). The origin of this receptor is a middle-aged woman with acute COVID-19. The chain employs TRBV5-4 and TRBJ2-2, with 10 bases lining up with TRBD2. The CDR3: CASSSPSSGSITGELFF. CDR3 nucleotides: TGTGCCAGCAGCTCTCCTTCTAGCGGGAGCATAACCGGGGAGCTGTTTTTT.